The clone carrying this T cell receptor beta chain was seen a handful of times. This sample is part of a study of T cells in Graves' hyperthyroidism and ophthalmopathy. It was RNA transcripts that yielded the amplified TCR beta CDR3 regions. TCR CDR3 underwent first-round RT-PCR with the HTBI primer set. TCRdb redid the calling of the multiplex PCR reads with MiXCR, one entry per CDR3 protein. The data show 300,000 to 450,000 distinct CDR3 sequences, with more than 11% seen just once and 11% held by the top ten. Germline V gene data show CDR1 as SQVTM and CDR2 as ANQGSEA. The CDR3 covers 12 residues. V was pared by 8 bases and J by 4 bases, with 14 bases between.

This clonotype was obtained from a woman in her fifties or sixties with Graves' hyperthyroidism. The sample consisted of blood. V and J are TRBV29-1 and TRBJ1-2, with D hard to call. The CDR3 reads CSTTVSSYGYTF. In DNA, the CDR3 is TGCAGCACGACGGTCAGTAGCTATGGCTACACCTTC.